This TCR beta chain came from a study of shared clonotypes between healthy human individuals. Trimming cost V 3 bases and J 0 bases, with 13 bases left between them. Germline V gene data show CDR1 as SGHDT and CDR2 as YYEEEE. The CDR3 runs to 17 residues. Positive CCR7 selection of CD45RO-negative cells yielded the naive CD8 cells, and terminally differentiated effector memory CD45RA+ cells were excluded. Each sample came from a Caucasian adult donor living in Nashville, Tennessee. Repertoires were generated with immunoSEQ multiplex PCR, while TCRdb's copy carries only in-frame clones and drops some. The table has some 1,900,000 clones, about 95% seen once.

This chain connects TRBV5-6 to TRBJ1-6, with no clear D. This TCR derives from a man between 18 and 35 years old in good health. Material: naive CD8+ T cells sorted from blood. The CDR3 DNA follows: TGTGCCAGCAGCTGGACGGAGGGCATCTCCTATAATTCACCCCTCCACTTT. This gives the protein CASSWTEGISYNSPLHF.